Each of the 15 T cell receptor beta chains below was sequenced from the same sample in a study of tumor and adjacent non-tumor tissue in lung cancer. A modified ARM-PCR protocol with three rounds of nested PCR amplified TCRbeta. TCRdb reprocessed the multiplex PCR reads via MiXCR and lists one record per CDR3 protein. The sample lists about 120,000 distinct CDR3 sequences, 84% occurring once. RNA was extracted from bulk tissue without any cell sorting. The sequenced material came from lung tumor tissue. These receptors were obtained from a man aged 70 or older with non-small cell lung cancer.

In nucleotides, the CDR3 is TGTGCCAGCAGCCATGGTCCTACTAGCGGGGGGCTTATCACCGGTGATCTGTTTTTT. Translated: CASSHGPTSGGLITGDLFF. V and J are TRBV4-2 and TRBJ2-2, with TRBD2 identical over 12 bases. Germline V CDR1 and CDR2: LGHNA, YNFKEQ. J gave up 14 bases and V 3 bases, and 22 bases lay outside the gene matches. CDR3 length equals 19 residues.

Regarding this clonotype: It may be a read error: a sequence one base away is much more abundant. The chain is built from TRBV7-9 and TRBJ2-7; D tentatively fits TRBD1 or TRBD2 (6 bases each). V shed 5 bases and J shed 5 bases, with 19 bases lying between them. Germline V gives CDR1 SEHNR, CDR2 FQNEAQ (reference sequence). This CDR3 comprises 15 residues. CDR3 loop: CASSRMAGGANEQYF. The DNA of the CDR3 is TGTGCCAGCAGCAGGATGGCCGGGGGCGCGAACGAGCAGTACTTC.

This chain joins TRBV6-5 and TRBJ1-5; D perhaps matches TRBD1 (5 bases). The CDR3 loop spans 16 amino acids. Germline V lookup: CDR1 MNHEY, CDR2 SVGAGI. V lost 10 bases and J 3 bases, leaving 22 bases between the germline ends. CDR3 loop: CAISRRGGGLNQPQHF. Written as DNA, the CDR3 is TGTGCCATCAGCCGACGGGGCGGTGGTCTCAATCAGCCCCAGCATTTT.

Regarding this clonotype: A much larger clone differs from this one at a single base, so this may be a read error. The rearrangement joins TRBV7-8 to TRBJ2-1; D is undetermined. CDR1 and CDR2 from the germline V gene are SGHVS and FQNEAQ. CDR3 length equals 12 residues. CDR3 nucleotide sequence: TGTGCCAGCAAACACGGAGACAATGAGCACTTCTTC. Translation gives CASKHGDNEHFF.

Worth noting for this clonotype: The conserved final phenylalanine or tryptophan is absent from the CDR3, which likely points to a read error. The chain has TRBV11-2 and TRBJ2-3; D remains ambiguous. In germline, CDR1 is SGHAT, CDR2 FQNNGV. The CDR3 sequence is 14 residues long. V was clipped by 4 bases and J by 6 bases, with 14 bases between them. CDR3 region: CASSSHGFSDTQYL. CDR3 in DNA: TGTGCCAGCAGCTCACATGGGTTCTCTGATACGCAGTATCTT.

This chain's CDR3 is CAGRRDREVNEQFF. The CDR3, as DNA: TGTGCCGGCCGGCGGGACAGGGAGGTCAATGAGCAGTTCTTC. The chain joins TRBV14 to TRBJ2-1; TRBD1 matches at 9 bases. Germline loops: CDR1 SGHDN, CDR2 FVKESK. The J segment lost 6 bases and the V segment lost 11 bases, leaving 11 bases of the junction unmatched. This CDR3 region has 14 residues.

The chain links TRBV7-9 to TRBJ2-7; D possibly corresponds to TRBD2 (6 bases). V was cut by 6 bases and J by 6 bases, with 21 bases left in between. The CDR3 spans 15 residues. The germline V gene has CDR1 SEHNR and CDR2 FQNEAQ (reference sequence). This CDR3 is CASSRGSAGVSEQYF. The CDR3 DNA reads as TGTGCCAGCAGTCGGGGGAGCGCGGGCGTAAGCGAGCAGTACTTC. Full variable domain (missing parts from reference TRBV7-9 and TRBJ2-7): DTGVSQNPRHKITKRGQNVTFRCDPISEHNRLYWYRQTLGQGPEFLTYFQNEAQLEKSRLLSDRFSAERPKGSFSTLEIQRTEQGDSAMYLCASSRGSAGVSEQYFGPGTRLTVT.

The J gene is TRBJ1-2, the V gene TRBV29-1; D gene uncertain. Germline V CDR1 and CDR2: SQVTM, ANQGSEA. This CDR3 is 16 amino acids long. Trimming took off 4 bases at V and 14 bases at J, with 32 bases between the two ends. The CDR3 loop reads CSVVPYQSSREDDYTF. The CDR3, as DNA: TGCAGCGTTGTCCCCTATCAATCTTCGAGAGAAGATGACTATACCTTC.

The chain is built from TRBV20-1 and TRBJ1-2, with no clear D. The CDR3 loop spans 13 amino acids. The germline V gene encodes CDR1 DFQATT and CDR2 SNEGSKA (reference sequence). The V end was cut by 4 bases, the J end by 4 bases, with 13 bases between. CDR3 in amino acids: CSANWRGIYGYTF. CDR3 DNA sequence: TGCAGTGCTAACTGGCGAGGAATCTATGGCTACACCTTC.

This chain links TRBV6-2 or TRBV6-3 with TRBJ1-1; tentatively, D is TRBD1 (6 bases). The CDR3 length is 15 residues. CDR1 is MNHEY and CDR2 is SVGEGT in the germline V gene. V dropped 11 bases and J dropped 10 bases, with 29 bases sitting between them. The CDR3 DNA reads TGTGCCCACAGTAGCCCGGGACATCGAAGGGCGGGAGCTTTCTTT. Translation gives CAHSSPGHRRAGAFF.

Remarks on this clonotype: This CDR3 fails to terminate in the conserved phenylalanine or tryptophan, so it likely reflects a read error. The chain couples TRBV5-5 to TRBJ1-1; D is possibly TRBD1 (5 bases). CDR1 is SGHKS and CDR2 is YYEKEE in the germline V gene (reference sequence). The CDR3 runs to 14 residues. CDR3 DNA: TGTGCCAGCAACCCGGACATCACGAACACCGAAGCTTTCTCT. Protein sequence: CASNPDITNTEAFS.

V and J are TRBV11-3 and TRBJ1-1; possible D gene TRBD1, 6 bases. Trimming removed 5 bases at V and 4 bases at J, with 17 bases between. The CDR3 has 15 amino acids. In germline, CDR1 is SGHNT, CDR2 YENEEA. Here the CDR3 reads CASSPAIAGVTEAFF. Written as DNA, the CDR3 is TGTGCCAGCAGCCCCGCCATCGCAGGGGTCACTGAAGCTTTCTTT.

As regards this clonotype: Germline and junction disagree at one end, which may indicate a read error. The rearrangement uses TRBV12-3 or TRBV12-4 and TRBJ1-2; 8 bases agree with TRBD1. The CDR3 has 14 residues. CDR3 in amino acids: CASSEQGDIYGYTF. CDR3 coding DNA: TGTGCCAGCAGCGAACAGGGGGACATCTATGGCTACACGTTC.

Comment on this clonotype: Since a much larger clone is just one base distant, this may be a read error. This chain connects TRBV20-1 to TRBJ2-5, with D possibly matching TRBD1 (6 bases). Germline values: CDR1 DFQATT, CDR2 SNEGSKA (reference sequence). There are 14 residues in the CDR3. The CDR3 coding sequence is TGCAGTGCGCGGACAGCGAGACTTCAAGAGACCAAGTACTTC. Protein sequence: CSARTARLQETKYF.

In regard to this clonotype: An end of the junction differs from the germline gene, which may be a read error. V usage is TRBV4-1 and J usage is TRBJ1-6; D gene unclear. The CDR3 extends over 17 amino acids. Germline V gene lookup returns CDR1 MGHRA and CDR2 YSYEKL. CDR3 nucleotides: TGCGCCAGCAGTCAAGAGTCCAAATCCTCCAATAATTCACCCCTCCACTTT. It specifies CASSQESKSSNNSPLHF.